A single sample gave rise to the 20 T cell receptor beta chains below, sequenced in a study of OX40 agonist ivuxolimab in advanced cancers. Libraries were constructed by the immunoSEQ multiplex PCR assay. Not all clones reach the TCRdb copy of this immuneACCESS table, which keeps in-frame sequences only. Checked studies attribute under half of the gap to unresolved V genes and leave the rest unexplained. The sample table contains 30,000 to 45,000 clones; only one count was recorded for around 89% of them. The top ten constitute 13% of the sample. The sequences come from CD4+ or CD8+ T cells sorted from blood, collected in a trial of the OX40 agonist ivuxolimab. The receptors were sampled from an adult with an advanced solid tumor such as melanoma, head and neck, liver or kidney cancer.

This clone was seen once. The V and J genes are TRBV7-9 and TRBJ1-2; a possible D gene is TRBD1 (6 bases). CDR3 length: 16 residues. Germline V gene data show CDR1 as SEHNR and CDR2 as FQNEAQ (reference sequence). The V end was cut by 8 bases, the J end by 4 bases, with 23 bases between. CDR3 protein: CASEPTIGGQFYGYTF. Here the CDR3 DNA reads TGTGCCAGCGAACCCACAATAGGGGGGCAGTTCTATGGCTACACCTTC.

The sample holds one count of this clone. The chain uses TRBV10-3 and TRBJ2-1; D not resolved. The V end lost 3 bases, the J end lost 2 bases, and 11 bases lay between the germline ends. CDR1 and CDR2 from the germline V gene are ENHRY and SYGVKD. The CDR3 sequence is 15 residues long. CDR3 nucleotide sequence: TGTGCCATCAGTGAATCCCTTGGTACCTACAATGAGCAGTTCTTC. Translating gives CAISESLGTYNEQFF.

The J gene is TRBJ2-1, the V gene TRBV4-3, with D tentatively TRBD1 (6 bases). Looked up from germline, CDR1 is LGHNA and CDR2 is YSLEER. Trimming pared 0 bases from V and 5 bases from J, leaving 20 bases between. The CDR3 contains 18 residues. The CDR3 bases are TGCGCCAGCAGCCAAGATTTGGGGACAATAATGGGGGACAATGAGCAGTTCTTC. This codes for CASSQDLGTIMGDNEQFF.

The V gene is TRBV5-8, the J gene TRBJ2-3; the D is unclear. V lost 9 bases, J lost 6 bases, and 17 bases lay in between. CDR1 is SGHTS and CDR2 is YDEGEE in the germline V gene. The CDR3 covers 13 residues. DNA of the CDR3: TGTGCCACCTCGCGGATTCCCCTTGATACGCAGTATTTT. Translating it yields CATSRIPLDTQYF.

The chain uses TRBV28 and TRBJ2-2; D is ambiguous. The V end was cut by 3 bases, the J end by 6 bases, with 8 bases between. Per germline, CDR1 MDHEN and CDR2 SYDVKM. The CDR3 loop spans 13 amino acids. In DNA form, the CDR3 reads TGTGCCAGCAGTTTGTTTGGGTCCGGGGAGCTGTTTTTT. It translates to CASSLFGSGELFF. The full variable domain, its missing parts supplied by reference TRBV28 and TRBJ2-2, is DVKVTQSSRYLVKRTGEKVFLECVQDMDHENMFWYRQDPGLGLRLIYFSYDVKMKEKGDIPEGYSVSREKKERFSLILESASTNQTSMYLCASSLFGSGELFFGEGSRLTVL.

The rearrangement joins TRBV9 to TRBJ1-6; the D gene is possibly TRBD1 (6 bases). V lost 2 bases, J lost 9 bases, and 12 bases lay in between. The CDR3 extends over 14 amino acids. The germline gives CDR1 SGDLS, CDR2 YYNGEE. The CDR3 DNA reads as TGTGCCAGCAGCGTCACAGGGATTCGTTCACCCCTCCACTTT. Its translation is CASSVTGIRSPLHF. The full variable domain, in which reference TRBV9 and TRBJ1-6 provide the parts outside the CDR3, is DSGVTQTPKHLITATGQRVTLRCSPRSGDLSVYWYQQSLDQGLQFLIQYYNGEERAKGNILERFSAQQFPDLHSELNLSSLELGDSALYFCASSVTGIRSPLHFGNGTRLTVT.

The CDR3 loop is CASSQGHYQETQYF. CDR3 sequence (DNA): TGTGCCAGCAGCCAGGGACACTACCAAGAGACCCAGTACTTC. This sequence joins TRBV11-2 and TRBJ2-5; D may be TRBD1 (6 bases). V was trimmed by 5 bases and J by 0 bases, leaving 10 bases between them. From germline, CDR1 is SGHAT and CDR2 FQNNGV. CDR3 length equals 14 residues.

The chain couples TRBV27 to TRBJ2-7; 9 nucleotides agree with TRBD2. V lost 0 bases, J lost 12 bases, and 6 bases stayed unmatched. This CDR3 has 13 amino acids. Germline V gene lookup returns CDR1 MNHEY and CDR2 SMNVEV (reference sequence). In DNA, the CDR3 is TGTGCCAGCAGTTTATCGAGGCTAGCGGGACTGTACTTC. As protein: CASSLSRLAGLYF.

This clone showed up just once. J is TRBJ2-7 and V is TRBV9; TRBD1 agrees at 8 bases. This CDR3 has 15 amino acids. Germline V gene data show CDR1 as SGDLS and CDR2 as YYNGEE. The V and J ends lost 4 bases and 4 bases, in that order; junction bases with no gene match: 10. The CDR3 sequence is CASSPADRVSYEQYF. The DNA for the CDR3 is TGTGCCAGCAGCCCAGCGGACAGGGTCTCATACGAGCAGTACTTC.

The gene calls are TRBV27 and TRBJ1-2, with a weak D call TRBD1 (5 bases). The CDR3 totals 14 residues. Trimming shortened V by 3 bases and J by 7 bases, and 15 bases separated the two germline ends. Per the germline V gene, CDR1 is MNHEY and CDR2 is SMNVEV (reference sequence). The CDR3 reads CASSFRVGGTGYTF. The CDR3 nucleotides are TGTGCCAGCAGTTTCAGGGTAGGTGGGACTGGCTACACCTTC.

This chain joins TRBV27 and TRBJ2-7; D call uncertain. The V end lost 3 bases, the J end lost 5 bases, and 11 bases lay between the germline ends. CDR3 length: 13 amino acids. Germline CDR1 MNHEY, CDR2 SMNVEV (reference sequence). In DNA form, the CDR3 reads TGTGCCAGCAGTTTTAACCCTACTCACGAGCAGTACTTC. Translating gives CASSFNPTHEQYF.

The chain links TRBV7-8 to TRBJ1-1; a weak D match, TRBD1 (6 bases). Per germline, CDR1 SGHVS and CDR2 FQNEAQ. Trimming stripped 5 bases from V and 4 bases from J, with 14 bases between. The CDR3 extends over 14 amino acids. CDR3: CASSQNEGGTEAFF. The CDR3 nucleotides are TGTGCCAGCAGCCAGAACGAAGGGGGCACTGAAGCTTTCTTT.

The chain recombines TRBV9 with TRBJ2-7; 10 bases are a match to TRBD1. The CDR3 is made up of 16 amino acids. With V trimmed by 0 bases and J by 5 bases, 8 bases remained unmatched. Looked up from germline, CDR1 is SGDLS and CDR2 is YYNGEE. CDR3 coding DNA: TGTGCCAGCAGCGTAGCTTTGGGACAGGGGTTCCACGAGCAGTACTTC. Protein sequence: CASSVALGQGFHEQYF.

This clone was counted a single time. The genes are TRBV30 and TRBJ2-7; D is uncertain. Germline CDR1 is GTSNPN and CDR2 is SVGIG (reference sequence). With 0 bases removed from V and 5 bases from J, the gap between germline ends came to 8 bases. The CDR3 totals 12 residues. DNA of the CDR3: TGTGCCTGGAGTGTACCGCCCCACGAGCAGTACTTC. This sequence encodes CAWSVPPHEQYF.

This rearrangement joins TRBV27 to TRBJ2-7, with 8 bases aligning to TRBD1. This CDR3 region has 14 residues. Germline-derived CDR1 and CDR2 are MNHEY and SMNVEV (reference sequence). V lost 6 bases to trimming and J lost 4 bases; unmatched junction nucleotides: 8. CDR3: CASRDRDRRYEQYF. The CDR3 bases are TGTGCCAGCAGGGACAGGGATCGTAGGTACGAGCAGTACTTC.

The rearrangement links TRBV27 to TRBJ2-7; weak D call: TRBD1 (5 bases). CDR3 length equals 13 residues. From germline, CDR1 is MNHEY and CDR2 SMNVEV (reference sequence). V gave up 2 bases and J gave up 3 bases, with 8 bases separating them. The CDR3 spells CASSLNRYYEQYF. The CDR3 DNA is TGTGCCAGCAGTTTAAACAGGTACTACGAGCAGTACTTC.

The rearrangement links TRBV19 to TRBJ2-7; no reliable D call. The CDR3 consists of 17 residues. Trimming took 1 base from V and 3 from J, leaving 19 bases between them. Looked up from germline, CDR1 is LNHDA and CDR2 is SQIVND (reference sequence). In DNA form, the CDR3 reads TGTGCCAGTAGTATAGCTTTGGGTATGGGCAGACTCTACGAGCAGTACTTC. Its protein is CASSIALGMGRLYEQYF.

This clone was seen only once. The rearrangement uses TRBV5-4 and TRBJ1-1; D is ambiguous. V was pared by 0 bases and J by 5 bases, with 14 bases between. Germline lookup yields CDR1 SGHNT and CDR2 YYREEE (reference sequence). The CDR3 length is 15 residues. CDR3: CASSLDSYSRTEAFF. CDR3 DNA sequence: TGTGCCAGCAGCTTGGACAGTTATTCCCGGACTGAAGCTTTCTTT. Looking up the rest from reference TRBV5-4 and TRBJ1-1 gives the full variable domain: ETGVTQSPTHLIKTRGQQVTLRCSSQSGHNTVSWYQQALGQGPQFIFQYYREEENGRGNFPPRFSGLQFPNYSSELNVNALELDDSALYLCASSLDSYSRTEAFFGQGTRLTVV.

CDR3 nucleotide sequence: TGTGCCAGCAGCTTGTTAGACAGGGGTGAGTTCGAGTACTTC. It codes for CASSLLDRGEFEYF. V is TRBV5-5 and J is TRBJ2-4, with 8 nucleotides matching TRBD1. Germline CDR1 reads SGHKS; CDR2 reads YYEKEE (reference sequence). V lost 1 base, J lost 14 bases, and 11 bases stayed unmatched. The CDR3 loop spans 14 amino acids.

The V gene is TRBV19, the J gene TRBJ2-4; the match to TRBD1 covers 8 bases. This CDR3 contains 13 residues. Germline V gene data show CDR1 as LNHDA and CDR2 as SQIVND (reference sequence). V lost 1 base, J lost 8 bases, and 1 base stayed unmatched. This chain's CDR3 is CASSIGTGHIQYF. The CDR3 DNA sequence: TGTGCCAGTAGTATAGGGACAGGGCACATTCAGTACTTC. The whole variable domain, remainder taken from reference TRBV19 and TRBJ2-4, is DGGITQSPKYLFRKEGQNVTLSCEQNLNHDAMYWYRQDPGQGLRLIYYSQIVNDFQKGDIAEGYSVSREKKESFPLTVTSAQKNPTAFYLCASSIGTGHIQYFGAGTRLSVL.